The clone carrying this T cell receptor (beta chain) showed up just a few times. Antigen: not known. There are 16 residues in the CDR3. The germline V gene encodes CDR1 ENHRY and CDR2 SYGVKD. The ends lost 4 bases at V and 0 bases at J; junction bases unmatched: 1. This sample is drawn from a study of T cell repertoires in cytomegalovirus infection. Whole-study context: Indications of both CMV infection and matching HLA type were provided by public TCR beta signatures.

Study-level results: Carriers of CMV and the relevant HLA type were discriminated by public TCR beta frequency. Ex vivo, HLA-C-restricted CMV-specific TCR beta clonotypes prevailed over the rest of the response.

TCRdb redid the calling of the reads with MiXCR, one entry per CDR3 protein. The table shows 500,000 or so distinct CDR3 sequences, with approximately 17% occurring only once. This clonotype was sampled from a human donor in good health (CMV status not recorded). Some clones in this sample may be carry-over from other donors' samples. The sequenced sample was CD8+ T cells from PBMCs. The chain couples TRBV10-3 to TRBJ2-3; 13 nucleotides align to TRBD2. CDR3 in DNA: TGTGCCATCAGTGTGGGACTAGCGGGGAGCACAGATACGCAGTATTTT. The encoded protein is CAISVGLAGSTDTQYF.